A selection of T cell receptor beta chains follows, all from one sample in a study of blood T cell repertoires in COVID-19. Generated by immunoSEQ multiplex PCR, the TCRdb table keeps only in-frame clones and is missing some. This sample has about 250,000 clones, with roughly 86% found just once. Source material: peripheral blood. The source of these receptors is an older woman who had recovered from COVID-19. CDR3s include the opening cysteine and the closing phenylalanine or tryptophan. A D gene is named only where the DNA matches it firmly. Not every row has a clone size; where given, it reads once, few, many or a size class.

clone_size d_call j_call v_call cdr3_nt cdr3_aa
once . TRBJ1-2 TRBV10-2 TGCGCCAGCAGTGAGCAGGGCACCTATGGCTACACCTTC CASSEQGTYGYTF
. TRBD1 TRBJ1-5 TRBV19 TGTGCCAGTCCACCCGGGGACAGGGTCAATCAGCCCCAGCATTTT CASPPGDRVNQPQHF
. . TRBJ2-4 TRBV28 TGTGCCAGCAACACAGCCAAAAACATTCAGTACTTC CASNTAKNIQYF
. . TRBJ2-3 TRBV29-1 TGCAGCGTTGAATGGAGCGGGACAGATACGCAGTATTTT CSVEWSGTDTQYF
. TRBD1 TRBJ1-5 TRBV28 TGTGCCAGCAGTTCCCCAGACAGGGTGCAGCCCCAGCATTTT CASSSPDRVQPQHF
few . TRBJ1-5 TRBV2 TGTGCCAGCAGGTTCGACAGGAATCAGCCCCAGCATTTT CASRFDRNQPQHF
. TRBD2 TRBJ2-5 TRBV7-3 TGTGCCAGCAGCAAGCTAGCGGGGGGGATGGAGACCCAGTACTTC CASSKLAGGMETQYF
. TRBD1 TRBJ2-2 TRBV5-4 TGTGCCAGCAGCCGGTCCGGGACAGGGGGCCGGGAGCTGTTTTTT CASSRSGTGGRELFF
. . TRBJ1-1 TRBV11-3 TGTGCCAGCAGCCCCAGAGGGGGAGAGGGAGCTTTCTTT CASSPRGGEGAFF
once . TRBJ1-5 TRBV2 TGTGCCAGCAAGAGGGAAGAACAGTACAATCAGCCCCAGCATTTT CASKREEQYNQPQHF
. . TRBJ1-6 TRBV19 TGTGCCAGTAACCCAGGGGTCTCCTATAATTCACCCCTCCACTTT CASNPGVSYNSPLHF
. . TRBJ2-7 TRBV27 TGTGCCAGCAGTACGACCGACTTCTCCTACGAGCAGTACTTC CASSTTDFSYEQYF
. . TRBJ1-1 TRBV4-3 TGCGCCAGCAGCCAAGCGCCCCAGGCCACTGAAGCTTTCTTT CASSQAPQATEAFF